The rows below give T cell receptor beta chains drawn from one sample of a study of T cells in localized non-small cell lung cancer. Only in-frame clones appear in the TCRdb table, and some are missing; sequencing was by immunoSEQ multiplex PCR. The sample yields 65,000 to 80,000 clones, about four fifths seen once. The sample here was peripheral blood, taken before any cancer treatment. These TCRs come from an older female donor with stage I lung adenocarcinoma. CDR3s include the opening cysteine and the closing phenylalanine or tryptophan. The D gene is left open where the match is weak. Expanded clones get a size class; other rows say once, few or many, or leave the size out.

CDR3 DNA: TGCGCCAGCAGCCACCGGGACGGTATCAATGAAAAACTGTTTTTT; CDR3 protein: CASSHRDGINEKLFF; J gene: TRBJ1-4; V gene: TRBV5-1; D gene: .; clone size: .
CDR3 DNA: TGCGCCAGCAGTGAGTCGTCTAGCGGGGGGGCAGAGACCCAGTACTTC; CDR3 protein: CASSESSSGGAETQYF; J gene: TRBJ2-5; V gene: TRBV10-1; D gene: TRBD2; clone size: .
CDR3 DNA: TGTGCCAGCAGCTTGAGGGACAGCACCTACGAGCAGTACTTC; CDR3 protein: CASSLRDSTYEQYF; J gene: TRBJ2-7; V gene: TRBV5-6; D gene: TRBD1; clone size: .
CDR3 DNA: TGTGCCAGCCGGAACCGGAGAGGATATCAGCCCCAGCATTTT; CDR3 protein: CASRNRRGYQPQHF; J gene: TRBJ1-5; V gene: TRBV7-6; D gene: .; clone size: once
CDR3 DNA: TGTGCCAGCAGTTACAGGGGGGCCACTGAAGCTTTCTTT; CDR3 protein: CASSYRGATEAFF; J gene: TRBJ1-1; V gene: TRBV6-6; D gene: .; clone size: .
CDR3 DNA: TGTGCCAGCAGCCCGCCCAGCCAGAGCAGGGGGCAGTACTTC; CDR3 protein: CASSPPSQSRGQYF; J gene: TRBJ2-7; V gene: TRBV11-2; D gene: .; clone size: few
CDR3 DNA: TGCGCCAGCAGTCAATCCGGCAGCTCCTACAATGAGCAGTTCTTC; CDR3 protein: CASSQSGSSYNEQFF; J gene: TRBJ2-1; V gene: TRBV23-1; D gene: .; clone size: .
CDR3 DNA: TGTGCCAGCGCTGACAGAACCTACGAGCAGTACTTC; CDR3 protein: CASADRTYEQYF; J gene: TRBJ2-7; V gene: TRBV2; D gene: .; clone size: .
CDR3 DNA: TGTGCCAGCAGGAAGCGGGAGTTTAATAATGAGCAGTTCTTC; CDR3 protein: CASRKREFNNEQFF; J gene: TRBJ2-1; V gene: TRBV5-4; D gene: TRBD2; clone size: .
CDR3 DNA: TGTGCCAGCAGCTCCAAGCGGGAGGGCCATGGAGATACGCAGTATTTT; CDR3 protein: CASSSKREGHGDTQYF; J gene: TRBJ2-3; V gene: TRBV7-8; D gene: TRBD2; clone size: few
CDR3 DNA: TGTGCCATCAGGGCTATAGCGGGCCACACAGATACGCAGTATTTT; CDR3 protein: CAIRAIAGHTDTQYF; J gene: TRBJ2-3; V gene: TRBV10-3; D gene: TRBD2; clone size: once
CDR3 DNA: TGTGCCAGCAGCTGGGCTCCGGATCAGCCCCAGCATTTT; CDR3 protein: CASSWAPDQPQHF; J gene: TRBJ1-5; V gene: TRBV5-4; D gene: .; clone size: .
CDR3 DNA: TGTGCCAGCAGTGAAGACTGGACAGTGGAGACCCAGTACTTC; CDR3 protein: CASSEDWTVETQYF; J gene: TRBJ2-5; V gene: TRBV6-1; D gene: .; clone size: .
CDR3 DNA: TGTGCCAGCAGCCGCGGGACGAACTATGGCTACACCTTC; CDR3 protein: CASSRGTNYGYTF; J gene: TRBJ1-2; V gene: TRBV11-2; D gene: .; clone size: .
CDR3 DNA: TGTGCCAGCAGCCCCTTTGGACGGGACACCGGGGAGCTGTTTTTT; CDR3 protein: CASSPFGRDTGELFF; J gene: TRBJ2-2; V gene: TRBV4-2; D gene: .; clone size: .
CDR3 DNA: TGTGCCAGTAGTAAGGACTATGGCTACACCTTC; CDR3 protein: CASSKDYGYTF; J gene: TRBJ1-2; V gene: TRBV19; D gene: .; clone size: .
CDR3 DNA: TGCGCCAGGGTGGACGTACCTGGCTACACCTTC; CDR3 protein: CARVDVPGYTF; J gene: TRBJ1-2; V gene: TRBV23-1; D gene: .; clone size: .
CDR3 DNA: TGTGCCAGCAGTTTGCGACAGGGCACCTCAAGGGATACGCAGTATTTT; CDR3 protein: CASSLRQGTSRDTQYF; J gene: TRBJ2-3; V gene: TRBV27; D gene: TRBD1; clone size: .
CDR3 DNA: TGTGCCAGCAGCTTCCTGGACAGCCACAATGAGCAGTTCTTC; CDR3 protein: CASSFLDSHNEQFF; J gene: TRBJ2-1; V gene: TRBV7-2; D gene: .; clone size: .
CDR3 DNA: TGTGCCAGCACCCCACGGGGGGGGGAGGTTTCTGAAGCTTTCTTT; CDR3 protein: CASTPRGGEVSEAFF; J gene: TRBJ1-1; V gene: TRBV7-9; D gene: .; clone size: .
CDR3 DNA: TGTGCCAGCAGCCCTAAGGGCGGGGGGGCCGAGGCGCAGTATTTT; CDR3 protein: CASSPKGGGAEAQYF; J gene: TRBJ2-3; V gene: TRBV7-9; D gene: TRBD2; clone size: .
CDR3 DNA: TGCGCCAGCAGCTTGGTGGGGGACAGACTTAATGAAAAACTGTTTTTT; CDR3 protein: CASSLVGDRLNEKLFF; J gene: TRBJ1-4; V gene: TRBV5-1; D gene: TRBD1; clone size: .
CDR3 DNA: TGTGCCAGCAGCGTAACCTCCCAGACTAGCGGGGGGGCAGGAGATACGCAGTATTTT; CDR3 protein: CASSVTSQTSGGAGDTQYF; J gene: TRBJ2-3; V gene: TRBV7-3; D gene: TRBD2; clone size: .
CDR3 DNA: TGTGCCAGCAGCATTGGACAGGGGATAGACTATGGCTACACCTTC; CDR3 protein: CASSIGQGIDYGYTF; J gene: TRBJ1-2; V gene: TRBV7-8; D gene: TRBD1; clone size: .
CDR3 DNA: TGTGCCAGCAGCCCCCTCAGAAATCAGCCCCAGCATTTT; CDR3 protein: CASSPLRNQPQHF; J gene: TRBJ1-5; V gene: TRBV6-5; D gene: .; clone size: .
CDR3 DNA: TGTGCCAGCAGCTTAGGACCCGGGGAGCTGTTTTTT; CDR3 protein: CASSLGPGELFF; J gene: TRBJ2-2; V gene: TRBV7-9; D gene: .; clone size: .
CDR3 DNA: TGCGCCAGCAGCTTGTTTGGCGGGGGGGAAGATACGCAGTATTTT; CDR3 protein: CASSLFGGGEDTQYF; J gene: TRBJ2-3; V gene: TRBV5-1; D gene: TRBD2; clone size: .
CDR3 DNA: TGTGCCAGCAGCGTCCATCAGGTGGCGGTCATTTACGAGCAGTACTTC; CDR3 protein: CASSVHQVAVIYEQYF; J gene: TRBJ2-7; V gene: TRBV9; D gene: .; clone size: .
CDR3 DNA: TGTGCCAGCAGGGACACAGACCTTAACACTGAAGCTTTCTTT; CDR3 protein: CASRDTDLNTEAFF; J gene: TRBJ1-1; V gene: TRBV6-4; D gene: .; clone size: few
CDR3 DNA: TGTGCCAGCAGCTTTGGCGGCCTCTCCTACAATGAGCAGTTCTTC; CDR3 protein: CASSFGGLSYNEQFF; J gene: TRBJ2-1; V gene: TRBV5-6; D gene: .; clone size: .
CDR3 DNA: TGTGCCAGCAGCTTAGGGGGGGAAGCTTTCTTT; CDR3 protein: CASSLGGEAFF; J gene: TRBJ1-1; V gene: TRBV7-9; D gene: .; clone size: .
CDR3 DNA: TGTGCCAGCAGCTTAGCCGGACAGGGATGGAAGAACACTGAAGCTTTCTTT; CDR3 protein: CASSLAGQGWKNTEAFF; J gene: TRBJ1-1; V gene: TRBV7-2; D gene: TRBD1; clone size: .
CDR3 DNA: TGCGCCAGCAGCTTGGGGCCAACCAGGGGGCCCCAGCATTTT; CDR3 protein: CASSLGPTRGPQHF; J gene: TRBJ1-5; V gene: TRBV5-1; D gene: .; clone size: .
CDR3 DNA: TGTGCCAGCAGTCCTGCTATGACTAGCGGTCTTTGGGAGCAGTTCTTC; CDR3 protein: CASSPAMTSGLWEQFF; J gene: TRBJ2-1; V gene: TRBV27; D gene: TRBD2; clone size: .
CDR3 DNA: TGTGCCAGCAGCCGATCATCTGTAGGCTACACCTTC; CDR3 protein: CASSRSSVGYTF; J gene: TRBJ1-2; V gene: TRBV5-6; D gene: .; clone size: .
CDR3 DNA: TGCAGCGTCCAGACAGGGAGGGAGACCCAGTACTTC; CDR3 protein: CSVQTGRETQYF; J gene: TRBJ2-5; V gene: TRBV29-1; D gene: .; clone size: once
CDR3 DNA: TGCGCCAGCAGCTTGGGTACGCGGGACTCGAACACTGAAGCTTTCTTT; CDR3 protein: CASSLGTRDSNTEAFF; J gene: TRBJ1-1; V gene: TRBV5-1; D gene: .; clone size: .
CDR3 DNA: TGTGCCAGCAGCGTAGCCCAATCCTCTGGAAACACCATATATTTT; CDR3 protein: CASSVAQSSGNTIYF; J gene: TRBJ1-3; V gene: TRBV9; D gene: .; clone size: .
CDR3 DNA: TGTGCCAGCAGCTTCTTCTCGGGGGCCGTAGAGACCCAGTACTTC; CDR3 protein: CASSFFSGAVETQYF; J gene: TRBJ2-5; V gene: TRBV5-4; D gene: .; clone size: .
CDR3 DNA: TGCGCCAGCAGCTTCTCGGGAAACACCATATATTTT; CDR3 protein: CASSFSGNTIYF; J gene: TRBJ1-3; V gene: TRBV5-1; D gene: .; clone size: .
CDR3 DNA: TGTGCCAGCAGCTCCGTCGACAGGGACAATGAGCAGTTCTTC; CDR3 protein: CASSSVDRDNEQFF; J gene: TRBJ2-1; V gene: TRBV7-6; D gene: TRBD1; clone size: .
CDR3 DNA: TGTGCCAGTAGTACAGACAGGGGGTGGGAGGAAAAACTGTTTTTT; CDR3 protein: CASSTDRGWEEKLFF; J gene: TRBJ1-4; V gene: TRBV19; D gene: TRBD1; clone size: .
CDR3 DNA: TGTGCCAGCAGCCCCGGGAGGAATGAGCAGTTCTTC; CDR3 protein: CASSPGRNEQFF; J gene: TRBJ2-1; V gene: TRBV9; D gene: TRBD2; clone size: .